One and the same sample provided the 21 T cell receptor beta chains below, sequenced in a study of shared clonotypes between healthy human individuals. The naive CD8 population came from CD45RO-negative cells selected for CCR7, without terminally differentiated effector memory CD45RA+ cells. Clones were read by immunoSEQ multiplex PCR, and TCRdb kept only the in-frame ones, dropping some. This table has under 2,000,000 clones, about 95% appearing once. Sample: naive CD8+ T cells sorted from blood. The receptors were sampled from a man aged 18 to 29 in good health.

The chain links TRBV9 to TRBJ1-6, with no clear D. Germline V gene lookup returns CDR1 SGDLS and CDR2 YYNGEE. The ends were cut back, 3 bases at V and 5 bases at J, with 6 bases in the middle. There are 13 residues in the CDR3. CDR3 residues: CASSAANNSPLHF. For the CDR3, the DNA is TGTGCCAGCAGCGCCGCCAATAATTCACCCCTCCACTTT.

The chain is built from TRBV5-6 and TRBJ2-7; 8 nucleotides match TRBD2. Germline CDR1 is SGHDT and CDR2 is YYEEEE. Trimming removed 3 bases from V and 5 bases from J; junction bases left unmatched: 7. The CDR3 length is 14 residues. The CDR3 DNA reads TGTGCCAGCAGCTGGGGACTAGTAATGAACGAGCAGTACTTC. Its translation is CASSWGLVMNEQYF.

The chain has TRBV4-3 and TRBJ2-2, with D possibly TRBD1 on 8 matching bases. The germline CDR1 and CDR2 sequences are LGHNA and YSLEER. The CDR3 has 16 residues. Deletions cut 2 bases from V and 3 bases from J, with 13 bases between. The CDR3 DNA sequence: TGCGCCAGCAGCCAAAGAACAGGGGGGGACACCGGGGAGCTGTTTTTT. As protein: CASSQRTGGDTGELFF.

The rearrangement joins TRBV7-8 to TRBJ2-3, with TRBD2 identical over 10 bases. J lost 5 bases, V lost 7 bases, and 9 bases had no gene match. Germline values: CDR1 SGHVS, CDR2 FQNEAQ. The CDR3 runs 15 residues. The CDR3 nucleotides read TGTGCCAGCACCTTCGGGACTAGCGTAGGAGATACGCAGTATTTT. Its protein product is CASTFGTSVGDTQYF.

The chain employs TRBV15 and TRBJ2-2; D is uncertain. The CDR3 runs 15 residues. Trimming took off 6 bases at V and 9 bases at J, with 20 bases between the two ends. Germline V gene lookup returns CDR1 LNHNV and CDR2 YYDKDF (reference sequence). The CDR3 sequence is CATSDHLGAGRELFF. Here the CDR3 DNA reads TGTGCCACCAGTGACCACCTCGGCGCTGGCCGGGAGCTGTTTTTT.

The chain carries TRBV9 and TRBJ2-7; TRBD2 matches 9 bases. The CDR3 length is 16 residues. CDR1 is SGDLS and CDR2 is YYNGEE in the germline V gene. The J segment lost 3 bases and the V segment lost 4 bases, leaving 11 bases of the junction unmatched. CDR3 sequence reads: CASSPGGAGGYYEQYF. The DNA for the CDR3 is TGTGCCAGCAGCCCCGGGGGAGCGGGAGGTTACTACGAGCAGTACTTC. The complete variable domain, with remaining parts taken from reference TRBV9 and TRBJ2-7, reads DSGVTQTPKHLITATGQRVTLRCSPRSGDLSVYWYQQSLDQGLQFLIQYYNGEERAKGNILERFSAQQFPDLHSELNLSSLELGDSALYFCASSPGGAGGYYEQYFGPGTRLTVT.

The genes are TRBV11-2 and TRBJ1-2, with 7 positions matching TRBD1. The V segment lost 2 bases and the J segment 8 bases; nucleotides outside the gene matches: 8. Germline V gene sequence: CDR1 SGHAT, CDR2 FQNNGV. The CDR3 runs 14 residues. CDR3 protein: CASSLNRGGTGYTF. The DNA of the CDR3 is TGTGCCAGCAGCTTAAACAGGGGAGGAACAGGCTACACCTTC.

This clone was found once. V usage is TRBV5-1 and J usage is TRBJ2-5, with no clear D. CDR3 length: 16 residues. Germline CDR1 SGHRS, CDR2 YFSETQ. V lost 1 base to trimming and J lost 2 bases, with 15 bases between them. The DNA of the CDR3 is TGCGCCAGCAGCTTGACCCCGAAGGCCTTTCAAGAGACCCAGTACTTC. Its protein product is CASSLTPKAFQETQYF.

This clone occurred once. The J gene is TRBJ2-3, the V gene TRBV6-5, with D unclear. Germline loops: CDR1 MNHEY, CDR2 SVGAGI. The ends were cut back, 6 bases at V and 2 bases at J, with 12 bases in the middle. The length of the CDR3 is 14 residues. The CDR3, as DNA: TGTGCCAGCAGCCCGGCGGATTCCACAGATACGCAGTATTTT. Encoded protein: CASSPADSTDTQYF.

This clone has a single count. This chain joins TRBV7-8 and TRBJ2-1, with 10 positions matching TRBD2. The trim removed 5 bases at V and 4 bases at J, leaving 14 bases unmatched. In germline, CDR1 is SGHVS, CDR2 FQNEAQ. The CDR3 sequence is 18 residues long. The CDR3 DNA reads TGTGCCAGCAGCGCAGCCCTCCTAGCGGGGGCGAAGTACAATGAGCAGTTCTTC. Its translation is CASSAALLAGAKYNEQFF.

This chain links TRBV11-2 with TRBJ2-7, with 7 bases matching TRBD2. CDR1 and CDR2 (germline): SGHAT, FQNNGV. The CDR3 contains 15 residues. After removal of 5 bases from V and 0 bases from J, the junction contained 7 bases not matched to a gene. This CDR3 reads CASSPWGGASYEQYF. DNA of the CDR3: TGTGCCAGCAGCCCTTGGGGGGGAGCCTCCTACGAGCAGTACTTC. The whole variable domain, remainder taken from reference TRBV11-2 and TRBJ2-7, is EAGVAQSPRYKIIEKRQSVAFWCNPISGHATLYWYQQILGQGPKLLIQFQNNGVVDDSQLPKDRFSAERLKGVDSTLKIQPAKLEDSAVYLCASSPWGGASYEQYFGPGTRLTVT.

The genes are TRBV7-8 and TRBJ2-2; a weak D match, TRBD2 (5 bases). Germline CDR1 is SGHVS and CDR2 is FQNEAQ. CDR3 length: 13 residues. Deletions cut 11 bases from V and 5 bases from J, with 15 bases between. Here the CDR3 reads CAHDGRGTGELFF. Written as DNA, the CDR3 is TGTGCCCATGACGGACGGGGTACCGGGGAGCTGTTTTTT.

V usage is TRBV13 and J usage is TRBJ1-1; no firm D call. With 4 bases removed from V and 5 bases from J, the gap between germline ends came to 17 bases. The CDR3 totals 15 residues. Germline CDR1 is PRHDT and CDR2 is FYEKMQ (reference sequence). The CDR3: CASSYPSGKGTEAFF. The CDR3 region has the DNA TGTGCCAGCAGCTATCCGTCAGGAAAGGGAACTGAAGCTTTCTTT.

The chain's CDR3 is CASGGTGGLAHEQYF. CDR3 nucleotides: TGTGCCAGCGGAGGGACAGGGGGCTTGGCCCACGAGCAGTACTTC. The V gene is TRBV2, the J gene TRBJ2-7; 12 bases match TRBD1. CDR1 is SNHLY, CDR2 FYNNEI, per germline. Unmatched junction bases numbered 10, after V lost 8 bases and J lost 5 bases. This CDR3 has 15 residues. Variable domain in full (rest from reference TRBV2 and TRBJ2-7): EPEVTQTPSHQVTQMGQEVILRCVPISNHLYFYWYRQILGQKVEFLVSFYNNEISEKSEIFDDQFSVERPDGSNFTLKIRSTKLEDSAMYFCASGGTGGLAHEQYFGPGTRLTVT.

Worth noting for this clone: At one end the junction does not follow the germline gene, possibly because of a read error. The rearrangement uses TRBV27 and TRBJ2-7; TRBD1 matches at 8 bases. This CDR3 spans 15 amino acids. Germline values: CDR1 MNHEY, CDR2 SMNVEV (reference sequence). Here the CDR3 reads CASSFLGTGSFEQYF. The DNA of the CDR3 is TGTGCCAGCAGTTTCTTGGGGACAGGATCCTTCGAGCAGTACTTC.

The CDR3, as DNA: TGTGCCTGGAGTGTAGGATGGAATGAAAAACTGTTTTTT. It translates to CAWSVGWNEKLFF. The rearrangement joins TRBV30 to TRBJ1-4; D remains ambiguous. The CDR3 covers 13 residues. Germline V lookup: CDR1 GTSNPN, CDR2 SVGIG (reference sequence). Trimming took off 0 bases at V and 5 bases at J, with 7 bases between the two ends.

J is TRBJ2-2 and V is TRBV6-1, with 8 bases lining up with TRBD2. The CDR3 spans 15 residues. Trimming cost V 3 bases and J 5 bases; bases outside gene matches: 5. Germline CDR1 and CDR2: MNHNS and SASEGT. The CDR3: CASSDWAGGTGELFF. CDR3 nucleotide sequence: TGTGCCAGCAGTGACTGGGCGGGAGGAACCGGGGAGCTGTTTTTT.

Only one count was recorded for this clone. The junction shows a germline mismatch at one end, possibly a read error. The rearrangement uses TRBV9 and TRBJ1-6; no definite D call. CDR1 and CDR2 (germline): SGDLS, YYNGEE. The CDR3 is 15 amino acids. This CDR3 reads CASSVGSSFNSPLHF. CDR3 DNA sequence: TGTGCCAGCAGCGTAGGCAGTTCCTTTAATTCACCCCTCCACTTT.

The CDR3 DNA is TGTGCCAGCAGCTTAGACGCGGGCAGGGCCTACAATGAGCAGTTCTTC. It codes for CASSLDAGRAYNEQFF. The V and J genes are TRBV7-2 and TRBJ2-1; D tentatively reads TRBD1 or TRBD2 (5 bases each). The CDR3 is 16 amino acids. V was shortened by 1 base and J by 2 bases, with 12 bases between the two germline ends. From germline, CDR1 is SGHTA and CDR2 FQGNSA.

For this clone: This specimen includes other DNA sequences encoding the same CDR3. This chain joins TRBV5-6 and TRBJ2-7, with 10 bases identical to TRBD1. V gave up 3 bases and J gave up 3 bases; unmatched junction bases: 3. The CDR3 contains 14 residues. Per germline, CDR1 SGHDT and CDR2 YYEEEE. The CDR3 sequence: CASSSGTGVYEQYF. CDR3 nucleotides: TGTGCCAGCAGCTCCGGGACAGGGGTCTACGAGCAGTACTTC.

The chain links TRBV6-5 to TRBJ2-5; TRBD1 is a possible D gene (6 bases). This CDR3 spans 16 amino acids. V lost 0 bases and J lost 5, with 16 bases in between. The germline CDR1 and CDR2 sequences are MNHEY and SVGAGI. The CDR3 loop reads CASSYSVVQGGETQYF. The CDR3 DNA is TGTGCCAGCAGTTACTCCGTCGTACAGGGCGGTGAGACCCAGTACTTC.